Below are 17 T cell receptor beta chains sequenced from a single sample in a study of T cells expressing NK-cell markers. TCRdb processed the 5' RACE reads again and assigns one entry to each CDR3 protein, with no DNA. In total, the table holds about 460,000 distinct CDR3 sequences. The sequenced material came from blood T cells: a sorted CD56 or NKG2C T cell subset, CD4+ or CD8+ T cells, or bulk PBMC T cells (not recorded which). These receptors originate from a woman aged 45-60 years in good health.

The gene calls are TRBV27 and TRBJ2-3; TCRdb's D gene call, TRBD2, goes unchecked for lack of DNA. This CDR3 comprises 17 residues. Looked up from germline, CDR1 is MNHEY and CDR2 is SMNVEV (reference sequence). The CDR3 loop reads CASSLFKWREVTDTQYF.

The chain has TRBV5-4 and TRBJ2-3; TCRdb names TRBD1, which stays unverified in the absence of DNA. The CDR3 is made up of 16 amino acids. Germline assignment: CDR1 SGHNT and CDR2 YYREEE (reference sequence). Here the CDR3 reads CASSSPQGSITDTQYF.

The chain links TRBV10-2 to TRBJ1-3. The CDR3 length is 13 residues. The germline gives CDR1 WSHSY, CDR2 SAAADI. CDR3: CASGGNSGNTIYF.

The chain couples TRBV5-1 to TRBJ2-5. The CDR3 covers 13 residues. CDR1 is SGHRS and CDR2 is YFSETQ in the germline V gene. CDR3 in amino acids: CASSLMAEETQYF.

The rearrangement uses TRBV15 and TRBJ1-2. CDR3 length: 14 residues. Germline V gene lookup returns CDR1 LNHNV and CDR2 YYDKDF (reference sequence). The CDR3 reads CATSREFTNYGYTF.

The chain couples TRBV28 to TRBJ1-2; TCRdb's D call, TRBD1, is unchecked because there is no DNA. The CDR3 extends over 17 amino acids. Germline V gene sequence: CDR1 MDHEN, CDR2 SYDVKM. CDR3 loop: CASSLFLGGTGTHGYTF.

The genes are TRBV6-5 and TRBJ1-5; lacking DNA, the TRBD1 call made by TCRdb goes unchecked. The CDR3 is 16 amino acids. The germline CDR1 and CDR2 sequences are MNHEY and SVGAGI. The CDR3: CASSPGAGYSNQPQHF.

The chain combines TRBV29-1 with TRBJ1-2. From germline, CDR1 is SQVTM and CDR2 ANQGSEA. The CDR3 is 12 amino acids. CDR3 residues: CSASSSNYGYTF.

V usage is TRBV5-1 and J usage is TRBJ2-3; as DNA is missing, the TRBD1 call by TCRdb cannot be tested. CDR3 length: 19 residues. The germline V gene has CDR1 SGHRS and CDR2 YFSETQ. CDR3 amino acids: CASSQFRGLSTSHADTQYF.

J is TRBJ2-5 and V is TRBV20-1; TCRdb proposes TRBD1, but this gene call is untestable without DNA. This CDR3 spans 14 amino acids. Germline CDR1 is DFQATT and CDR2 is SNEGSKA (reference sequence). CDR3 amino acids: CSARRGGIQETQYF.

The CDR3 loop is CASSLARDKQFF. J is TRBJ2-1 and V is TRBV7-2. This CDR3 has 12 amino acids. Germline CDR1 reads SGHTA; CDR2 reads FQGNSA.

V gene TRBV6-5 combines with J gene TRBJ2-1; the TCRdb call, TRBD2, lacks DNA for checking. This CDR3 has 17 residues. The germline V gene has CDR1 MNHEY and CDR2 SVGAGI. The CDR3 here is CASSYRTGTSGYNEQFF.

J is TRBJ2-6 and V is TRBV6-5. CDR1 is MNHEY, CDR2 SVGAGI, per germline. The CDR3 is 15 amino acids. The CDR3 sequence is CASKVVGSGANVLTF.

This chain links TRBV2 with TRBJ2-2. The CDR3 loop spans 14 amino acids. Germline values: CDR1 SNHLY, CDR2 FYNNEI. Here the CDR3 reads CASKDSANTGELFF.

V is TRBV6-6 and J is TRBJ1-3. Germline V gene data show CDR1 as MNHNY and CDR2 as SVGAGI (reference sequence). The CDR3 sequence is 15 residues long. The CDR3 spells CASRGGQYSGNTIYF.

The CDR3 loop reads CASSTLAGVVEQFF. The J gene is TRBJ2-1, the V gene TRBV4-1; TCRdb's D call of TRBD2 is untestable without DNA. The germline V gene has CDR1 MGHRA and CDR2 YSYEKL. The CDR3 runs 14 residues.

CDR3 region: CASSQDSRGPYNEQFF. The gene calls are TRBV3-1 and TRBJ2-1. Per the germline V gene, CDR1 is LGHDT and CDR2 is YNNKEL (reference sequence). CDR3 length equals 16 residues.